The sequence of this T cell receptor beta chain was determined in a study of blood T cell repertoires in COVID-19. Study context: Sites in the United States, Italy and Spain provided acute and convalescent COVID-19 samples. The cDNA or gDNA used as material had been derived from T cells, B-cell-depleted T cells, or PBMCs.

CDR3 length: 13 amino acids. The V gene lost 1 base and the J gene lost 9 bases, with 13 bases spanning the gap. In germline, CDR1 is SEHNR, CDR2 FQNEAQ (reference sequence). Authors' methods: Reference gene primer amplification gave estimated nucleated cell counts. TCRdb's copy holds only in-frame clones and misses some; the assay was immunoSEQ multiplex PCR. Clonal size and the V and J genes are those of that table, whereas D and trimming came from the DNA. Of under 60,000 clones listed, roughly four fifths were seen once; the top ten hold 7.3%. The specimen was peripheral blood. This TCR derives from a man aged 40-49 years with acute or convalescent COVID-19. The V call is TRBV7-9, the J call TRBJ2-7; tentatively, D is TRBD2 (5 bases). The CDR3 loop reads CASSLGRGSLQYF. The CDR3 bases are TGTGCCAGCAGCTTAGGGAGAGGGTCTCTGCAGTACTTC.